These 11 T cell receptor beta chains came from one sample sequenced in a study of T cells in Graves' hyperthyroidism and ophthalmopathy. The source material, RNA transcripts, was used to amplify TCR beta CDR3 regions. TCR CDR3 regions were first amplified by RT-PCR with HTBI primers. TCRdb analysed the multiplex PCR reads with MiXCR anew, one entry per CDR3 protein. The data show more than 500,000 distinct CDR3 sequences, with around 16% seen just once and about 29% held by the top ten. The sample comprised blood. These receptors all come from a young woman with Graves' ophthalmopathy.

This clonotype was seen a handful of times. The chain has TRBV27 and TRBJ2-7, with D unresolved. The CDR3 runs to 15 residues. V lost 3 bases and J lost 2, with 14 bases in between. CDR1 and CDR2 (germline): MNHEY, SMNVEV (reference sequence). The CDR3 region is CASSFVGIGTYEQYF. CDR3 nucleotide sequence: TGTGCCAGCAGTTTCGTAGGGATAGGGACCTACGAGCAGTACTTC.

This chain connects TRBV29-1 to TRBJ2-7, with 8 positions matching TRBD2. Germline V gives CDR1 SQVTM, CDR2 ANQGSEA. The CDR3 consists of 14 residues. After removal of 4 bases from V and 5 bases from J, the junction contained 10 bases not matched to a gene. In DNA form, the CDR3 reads TGCAGCGTTGGACCGGGACTAGACAAAGACGAGCAGTACTTC. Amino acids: CSVGPGLDKDEQYF.

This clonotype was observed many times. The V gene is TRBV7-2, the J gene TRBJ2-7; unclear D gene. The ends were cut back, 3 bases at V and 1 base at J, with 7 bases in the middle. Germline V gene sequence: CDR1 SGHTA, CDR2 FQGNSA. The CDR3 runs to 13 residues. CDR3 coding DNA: TGTGCCAGCAGCTTCGAACAGTCCTACGAGCAGTACTTC. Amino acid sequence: CASSFEQSYEQYF.

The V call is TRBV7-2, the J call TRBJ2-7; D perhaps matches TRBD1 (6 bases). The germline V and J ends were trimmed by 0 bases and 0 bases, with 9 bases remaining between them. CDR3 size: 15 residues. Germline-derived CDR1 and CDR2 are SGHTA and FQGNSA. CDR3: CASSLASGVSYEQYF. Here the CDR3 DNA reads TGTGCCAGCAGCTTAGCGTCAGGGGTCTCCTACGAGCAGTACTTC.

The CDR3 region has the DNA TGCGCCAGCAGCTTGGATCCAGGGGGAGGCGGGGATACGCAGTATTTT. Encoded protein: CASSLDPGGGGDTQYF. The chain employs TRBV5-1 and TRBJ2-3; possibly TRBD1 for D (7 bases). The ends were cut back, 0 bases at V and 6 bases at J, with 17 bases in the middle. This CDR3 comprises 16 residues. Germline V CDR1 and CDR2: SGHRS, YFSETQ.

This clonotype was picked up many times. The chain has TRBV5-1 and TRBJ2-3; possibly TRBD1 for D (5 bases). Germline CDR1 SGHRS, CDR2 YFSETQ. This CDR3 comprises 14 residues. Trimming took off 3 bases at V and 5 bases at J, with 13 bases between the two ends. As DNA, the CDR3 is TGCGCCAGCAGCTCTGGCAGGGCAGAAGATACGCAGTATTTT. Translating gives CASSSGRAEDTQYF.

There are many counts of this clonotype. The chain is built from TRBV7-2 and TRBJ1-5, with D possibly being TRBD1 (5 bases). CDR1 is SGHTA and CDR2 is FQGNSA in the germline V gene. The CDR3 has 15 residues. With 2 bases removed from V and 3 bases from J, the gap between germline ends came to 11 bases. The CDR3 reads CASSLFKGPNQPQHF. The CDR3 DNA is TGTGCCAGCAGCTTATTCAAGGGGCCCAATCAGCCCCAGCATTTT.

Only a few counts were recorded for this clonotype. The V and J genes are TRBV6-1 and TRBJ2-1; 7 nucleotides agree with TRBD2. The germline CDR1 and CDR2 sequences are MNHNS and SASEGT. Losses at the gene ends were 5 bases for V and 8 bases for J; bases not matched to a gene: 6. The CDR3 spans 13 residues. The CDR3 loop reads CASSYRREYEQFF. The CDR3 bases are TGTGCCAGCAGTTATAGGCGGGAGTATGAGCAGTTCTTC.

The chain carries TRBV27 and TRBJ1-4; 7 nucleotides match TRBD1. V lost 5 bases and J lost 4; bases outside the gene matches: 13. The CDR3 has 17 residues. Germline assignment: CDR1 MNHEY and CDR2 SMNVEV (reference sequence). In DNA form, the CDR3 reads TGTGCCAGCAGTCCCCTCGACAGGGTTATTGGTAATGAAAAACTGTTTTTT. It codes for CASSPLDRVIGNEKLFF.

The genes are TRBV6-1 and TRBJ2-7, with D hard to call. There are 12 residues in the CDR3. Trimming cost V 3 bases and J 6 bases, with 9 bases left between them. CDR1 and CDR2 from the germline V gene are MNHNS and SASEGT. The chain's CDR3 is CASSEVGGEQYF. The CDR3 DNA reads TGTGCCAGCAGTGAGGTAGGCGGCGAGCAGTACTTC.

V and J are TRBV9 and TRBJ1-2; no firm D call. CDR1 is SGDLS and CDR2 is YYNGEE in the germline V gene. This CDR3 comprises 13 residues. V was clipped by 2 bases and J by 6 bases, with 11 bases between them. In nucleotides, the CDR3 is TGTGCCAGCAGCGTGTGGCTCGGCGATGGCTACACCTTC. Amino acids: CASSVWLGDGYTF.